This T cell receptor beta chain was recovered during a study of T cells in Graves' hyperthyroidism and ophthalmopathy. RNA transcripts provided the source from which TCR beta CDR3 regions were amplified. Using the HTBI primer set, a first-round RT-PCR was run on the TCR CDR3. Each CDR3 protein gets one entry after TCRdb re-called the multiplex PCR reads with MiXCR. The sample has fewer than 350,000 distinct CDR3 sequences, 13% to 15% seen once. The CDR3 sequence is 14 residues long. J was trimmed by 1 base and V by 5 bases; bases with no gene match: 2. CDR1 is SGDLS, CDR2 YYNGEE, per germline. The study, taken as a whole, reports: Before onset, ophthalmopathy was predicted by the model a median around 6.5 months earlier.

This clonotype was detected only a few times. The target antigen is unknown. This clonotype originated in a woman aged 45-59 years with Graves' hyperthyroidism that later progressed to Graves' ophthalmopathy. The sequenced material came from blood. The chain has TRBV9 and TRBJ2-3; 9 nucleotides align to TRBD2. CDR3 amino acids: CASSIAGGTDTQYF. DNA of the CDR3: TGTGCCAGCAGTATAGCGGGAGGCACAGATACGCAGTATTTT.